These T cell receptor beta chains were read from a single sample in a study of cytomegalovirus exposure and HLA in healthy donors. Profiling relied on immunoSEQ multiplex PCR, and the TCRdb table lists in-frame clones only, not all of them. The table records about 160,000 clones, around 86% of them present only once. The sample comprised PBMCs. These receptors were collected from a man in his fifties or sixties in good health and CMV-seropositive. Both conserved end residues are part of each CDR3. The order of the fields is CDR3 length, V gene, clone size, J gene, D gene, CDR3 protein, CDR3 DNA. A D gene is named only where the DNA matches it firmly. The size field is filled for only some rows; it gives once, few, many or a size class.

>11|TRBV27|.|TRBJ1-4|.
CASMRGEKLFF
TGTGCCAGCATGCGGGGAGAAAAACTGTTTTTT
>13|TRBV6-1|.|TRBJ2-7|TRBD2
CASMVGLNYEQYF
TGTGCCAGCATGGTGGGACTAAACTACGAGCAGTACTTC
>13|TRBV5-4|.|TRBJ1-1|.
CASSSTGGTEAFF
TGTGCCAGCAGCAGCACGGGGGGCACTGAAGCTTTCTTT
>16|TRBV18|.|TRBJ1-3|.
CASSPQGSALGNTIYF
TGTGCCAGCTCACCCCAAGGAAGCGCTCTGGGAAACACCATATATTTT
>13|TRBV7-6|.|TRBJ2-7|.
CASSSVTVGEQYF
TGTGCCAGCAGCTCGGTGACAGTCGGCGAGCAGTACTTC
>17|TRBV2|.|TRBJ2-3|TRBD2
CASSQRASGGSTDTQYF
TGTGCCAGCAGTCAAAGGGCTAGCGGGGGGAGCACAGATACGCAGTATTTT
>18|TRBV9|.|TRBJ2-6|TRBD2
CASSVPRGRGAGANVLTF
TGTGCCAGCAGCGTCCCACGTGGGCGGGGGGCCGGGGCCAACGTCCTGACTTTC
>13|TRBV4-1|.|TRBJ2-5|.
CASSQGQVETQYF
TGCGCCAGCAGCCAAGGACAGGTGGAGACCCAGTACTTC
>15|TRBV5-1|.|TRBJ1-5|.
CASSLLPGNNQPQHF
TGCGCCAGCAGCTTGTTACCGGGAAACAATCAGCCCCAGCATTTT
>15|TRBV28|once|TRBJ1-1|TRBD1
CASSFGTGGYTEAFF
TGTGCCAGCAGTTTTGGAACAGGGGGTTATACTGAAGCTTTCTTT
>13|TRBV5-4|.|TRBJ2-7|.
CASSAPGGFEQYF
TGTGCCAGCAGCGCCCCCGGAGGATTCGAGCAGTACTTC
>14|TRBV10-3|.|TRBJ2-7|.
CAISDEAALYEQYF
TGTGCCATCAGTGATGAGGCAGCCCTCTACGAGCAGTACTTC
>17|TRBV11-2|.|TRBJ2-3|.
CASSLAVQALGSNTQYF
TGTGCCAGCAGCTTAGCGGTACAGGCCTTAGGATCCAATACGCAGTATTTT
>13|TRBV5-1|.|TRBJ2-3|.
CASSLGEVDTQYF
TGCGCCAGCAGCTTGGGGGAGGTAGATACGCAGTATTTT
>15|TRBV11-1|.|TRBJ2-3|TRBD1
CASSLVGQGTDTQYF
TGTGCCAGCAGCTTAGTTGGACAGGGCACAGATACGCAGTATTTT
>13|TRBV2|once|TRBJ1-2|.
CASSEGAGYGYTF
TGTGCCAGCAGTGAAGGGGCGGGGTATGGCTACACCTTC
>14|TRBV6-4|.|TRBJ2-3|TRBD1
CASSETGEGDTQYF
TGTGCCAGCAGTGAAACAGGGGAAGGAGATACGCAGTATTTT